This entry lists 29 T cell receptor beta chains sequenced from one sample in a study of shared clonotypes between healthy human individuals. Data came from immunoSEQ multiplex PCR; TCRdb stores just in-frame clones and leaves some out. The table lists roughly 1.4 million clones, approximately 98.5% of them singletons. Material: naive CD4+ T cells sorted from blood. The subset: CD45RA+ positively selected. All receptors come from a man aged 30-40 years in good health.

This clone occurred once. This chain connects TRBV7-6 to TRBJ2-3; D gene unclear. Germline values: CDR1 SGHVS, CDR2 FNYEAQ. The CDR3 loop spans 14 amino acids. V was clipped by 0 bases and J by 2 bases, with 6 bases between them. This chain's CDR3 is CASSLAGNTDTQYF. In DNA form, the CDR3 reads TGTGCCAGCAGCTTAGCTGGCAACACAGATACGCAGTATTTT.

The chain recombines TRBV28 with TRBJ1-5; the D is unclear. The V end lost 7 bases, the J end lost 0 bases, and 4 bases lay between the germline ends. CDR1 and CDR2 from the germline V gene are MDHEN and SYDVKM. This CDR3 region has 12 residues. DNA of the CDR3: TGTGCCAGCAATCTTAGCAATCAGCCCCAGCATTTT. Translating it yields CASNLSNQPQHF.

The rearrangement uses TRBV6-5 and TRBJ2-3, with 8 bases fitting TRBD2. Germline CDR1 is MNHEY and CDR2 is SVGAGI. J lost 4 bases, V lost 6 bases, and 6 bases had no gene match. The CDR3 totals 14 residues. CDR3 region: CASRGGRLADTQYF. The CDR3 DNA sequence: TGTGCCAGCAGGGGCGGGAGGCTAGCAGATACGCAGTATTTT.

The genes are TRBV6-6 and TRBJ1-1, with D possibly being TRBD1 (5 bases). The V end was cut by 2 bases, the J end by 8 bases, with 9 bases between. The CDR3 has 12 residues. CDR1 is MNHNY, CDR2 SVGAGI, per germline (reference sequence). In DNA, the CDR3 is TGTGCCAGCAGTTACGTTGAGGGGGAAGCTTTCTTT. It specifies CASSYVEGEAFF.

J is TRBJ1-3 and V is TRBV10-3; D is unclear. Germline lookup yields CDR1 ENHRY and CDR2 SYGVKD. There are 16 residues in the CDR3. The V end lost 8 bases, the J end lost 0 bases, and 17 bases lay between the germline ends. For the CDR3, the DNA is TGTGCCATCGAAGGCCCCGAACGAGGCTCTGGAAACACCATATATTTT. Its translation: CAIEGPERGSGNTIYF.

This chain connects TRBV2 to TRBJ1-1; D is unclear. The germline gives CDR1 SNHLY, CDR2 FYNNEI. With 2 bases removed from V and 11 bases from J, the gap between germline ends came to 12 bases. The CDR3 consists of 12 residues. CDR3 coding DNA: TGTGCCAGCAGTGAATCCGGATGGGCGGCTTTCTTT. Protein sequence: CASSESGWAAFF.

V usage is TRBV18 and J usage is TRBJ2-7; either TRBD1 or TRBD2 may supply D (6 bases each). Germline values: CDR1 KGHSH, CDR2 LQKENI. The CDR3 totals 15 residues. V lost 3 bases and J lost 1, with 13 bases in between. The CDR3 nucleotides read TGTGCCAGCTCACCCCCGGGGGCGGAGTCCTACGAGCAGTACTTC. This translates into CASSPPGAESYEQYF.

The genes are TRBV15 and TRBJ1-5; 7 bases map to TRBD1. J was trimmed by 0 bases and V by 3 bases; bases with no gene match: 11. The CDR3 totals 18 residues. The germline gives CDR1 LNHNV, CDR2 YYDKDF (reference sequence). The CDR3 region is CATSSPRTGTDSNQPQHF. CDR3 nucleotide sequence: TGTGCCACCAGCAGTCCACGTACCGGGACAGATAGCAATCAGCCCCAGCATTTT.

With regard to this clone: This specimen includes other DNA sequences encoding the same CDR3. The DNA for the CDR3 is TGTGCCAGCAGCCCCACGGGAAATCAGCCCCAGCATTTT. This codes for CASSPTGNQPQHF. J is TRBJ1-5 and V is TRBV7-2; D gene ambiguous. CDR1 and CDR2 (germline): SGHTA, FQGNSA. This CDR3 spans 13 amino acids. Trimming cost V 5 bases and J 4 bases, with 9 bases left between them.

The J gene is TRBJ2-1, the V gene TRBV15, with D tentatively TRBD2 (5 bases). The CDR3 runs 14 residues. CDR1 is LNHNV and CDR2 is YYDKDF in the germline V gene (reference sequence). Trimming cost V 4 bases and J 8 bases, with 15 bases left between them. The CDR3 loop is CATSIHLAGDEQFF. As DNA, the CDR3 is TGTGCCACCAGCATCCATCTAGCTGGGGATGAGCAGTTCTTC.

Concerning this clone: Other DNA sequences in this sample translate to the same CDR3. The rearrangement links TRBV28 to TRBJ1-2; D call uncertain. CDR1 MDHEN and CDR2 SYDVKM come from the germline V gene. CDR3 length: 14 amino acids. The V gene lost 2 bases and the J gene lost 2 bases, with 9 bases spanning the gap. The CDR3 nucleotides read TGTGCCAGCAGTTTACGCAGGATAAACTATGGCTACACCTTC. Translated: CASSLRRINYGYTF.

The chain links TRBV28 to TRBJ2-3, with D unclear. The germline CDR1 and CDR2 sequences are MDHEN and SYDVKM. CDR3 size: 14 residues. V was pared by 2 bases and J by 6 bases, with 12 bases between. CDR3: CASSLKAPGDTQYF. DNA for the CDR3: TGTGCCAGCAGTTTAAAGGCCCCCGGGGATACGCAGTATTTT.

The chain links TRBV6-1 to TRBJ2-7, with a weak D call TRBD1 (5 bases). V dropped 0 bases and J dropped 2 bases, with 8 bases sitting between them. Per the germline V gene, CDR1 is MNHNS and CDR2 is SASEGT. The CDR3 spans 14 residues. As DNA, the CDR3 is TGTGCCAGCAGTGAAGCGCGGACAACCTACGAGCAGTACTTC. Translating it yields CASSEARTTYEQYF.

The chain couples TRBV11-2 to TRBJ2-7, with TRBD2 identical over 7 bases. CDR3 length: 13 amino acids. Germline values: CDR1 SGHAT, CDR2 FQNNGV. V was pared by 8 bases and J by 6 bases, with 10 bases of the junction left unmatched. In DNA, the CDR3 is TGTGCCAGCTCCTTCAGCGGGGTTGGCGAGCAGTACTTC. Translating gives CASSFSGVGEQYF.

The chain links TRBV2 to TRBJ2-3; no reliable D call. CDR1 and CDR2 from the germline V gene are SNHLY and FYNNEI. The germline V and J ends were trimmed by 2 bases and 10 bases, with 7 bases remaining between them. This CDR3 spans 11 amino acids. The CDR3 nucleotides are TGTGCCAGCAGTGAAAGCTCCCCGCAGTATTTT. This translates into CASSESSPQYF.

This chain links TRBV6-1 with TRBJ1-1, with D perhaps matching TRBD1 (5 bases). The germline V gene has CDR1 MNHNS and CDR2 SASEGT. V lost 3 bases to trimming and J lost 4 bases, with 12 bases between them. The CDR3 extends over 14 amino acids. The CDR3 nucleotides are TGTGCCAGCAGTGAGGGGGTCGGTGCCACTGAAGCTTTCTTT. Amino acids: CASSEGVGATEAFF.

V is TRBV19 and J is TRBJ1-1; D remains unclear. CDR1 is LNHDA, CDR2 SQIVND, per germline (reference sequence). The ends were cut back, 6 bases at V and 7 bases at J, with 24 bases in the middle. The length of the CDR3 is 16 residues. The CDR3 loop reads CASRNPQRREHDEAFF. The CDR3 coding sequence is TGTGCCAGTAGAAACCCCCAACGGCGGGAACATGATGAAGCTTTCTTT.

The V and J genes are TRBV18 and TRBJ1-1, with D perhaps matching TRBD1 (6 bases). Looked up from germline, CDR1 is KGHSH and CDR2 is LQKENI. The V end lost 6 bases, the J end lost 0 bases, and 11 bases lay between the germline ends. The CDR3 totals 14 residues. The CDR3 nucleotides are TGTGCCAGCTCCCAGAACAGGGTGAACACTGAAGCTTTCTTT. Amino acids: CASSQNRVNTEAFF.

The V and J genes are TRBV9 and TRBJ1-3, with a possible D match to TRBD1 (5 bases). There are 16 residues in the CDR3. V lost 0 bases, J lost 0 bases, and 10 bases lay in between. CDR1 SGDLS and CDR2 YYNGEE come from the germline V gene. The CDR3 nucleotides are TGTGCCAGCAGCGTAGGACAGACCTCCTCTGGAAACACCATATATTTT. It is translated as CASSVGQTSSGNTIYF.

J is TRBJ2-3 and V is TRBV4-1; TRBD2 matches at 8 bases. Per the germline V gene, CDR1 is MGHRA and CDR2 is YSYEKL. The CDR3 is 16 amino acids. Trimming cost V 1 base and J 2 bases; bases outside gene matches: 5. The CDR3 protein is CASSQGLASYTDTQYF. Here the CDR3 DNA reads TGCGCCAGCAGCCAAGGACTAGCGTCCTACACAGATACGCAGTATTTT.

The rearrangement uses TRBV7-9 and TRBJ2-7, with D uncertain. The CDR3 is made up of 12 amino acids. Germline assignment: CDR1 SEHNR and CDR2 FQNEAQ (reference sequence). V lost 5 bases, J lost 4 bases, and 9 bases lay in between. As DNA, the CDR3 is TGTGCCAGCAGCGGTCAAGGGTACGAGCAGTACTTC. Translating it yields CASSGQGYEQYF.

The chain has TRBV27 and TRBJ2-5; 13 nucleotides agree with TRBD2. CDR3 size: 16 residues. The germline V gene encodes CDR1 MNHEY and CDR2 SMNVEV (reference sequence). The ends lost 6 bases at V and 2 bases at J; junction bases unmatched: 6. In DNA, the CDR3 is TGTGCCAGCAGGGGACTAGCGGGATCCCCTCAAGAGACCCAGTACTTC. Its protein product is CASRGLAGSPQETQYF.

CDR3 residues: CASSRLGRQAGNSPLHF. Written as DNA, the CDR3 is TGCGCCAGCAGCCGCTTGGGCCGCCAGGCCGGTAATTCACCCCTCCACTTT. The chain has TRBV5-1 and TRBJ1-6, with D hard to call. The CDR3 length is 17 residues. Trimming removed 4 bases at V and 6 bases at J, with 20 bases between. The germline V gene has CDR1 SGHRS and CDR2 YFSETQ.

The chain couples TRBV10-1 to TRBJ2-3, with a weak D call TRBD2 (7 bases). Trimming left V 10 bases short and J 2 bases short, with 10 bases between. This CDR3 is 12 amino acids long. Germline lookup yields CDR1 WNHNN and CDR2 SYGVQD (reference sequence). CDR3 loop: CATAGATDTQYF. The CDR3 nucleotides read TGCGCCACCGCGGGGGCCACAGATACGCAGTATTTT.

The rearrangement uses TRBV2 and TRBJ1-5; D is ambiguous. Trimming left V 6 bases short and J 3 bases short, with 12 bases between. CDR1 is SNHLY and CDR2 is FYNNEI in the germline V gene. CDR3 size: 14 residues. This CDR3 is CASRPGVDNQPQHF. CDR3 in DNA: TGTGCCAGCAGACCCGGGGTCGACAATCAGCCCCAGCATTTT.

The chain links TRBV2 to TRBJ1-4; no reliable D call. V was cut by 5 bases and J by 0 bases, with 7 bases left in between. Germline CDR1 SNHLY, CDR2 FYNNEI. CDR3 length: 14 residues. In DNA, the CDR3 is TGTGCCAGCAGTAAGACAACAACTAATGAAAAACTGTTTTTT. Translation: CASSKTTTNEKLFF. Combining the CDR3 with reference TRBV2 and TRBJ1-4 gives the whole variable domain EPEVTQTPSHQVTQMGQEVILRCVPISNHLYFYWYRQILGQKVEFLVSFYNNEISEKSEIFDDQFSVERPDGSNFTLKIRSTKLEDSAMYFCASSKTTTNEKLFFGSGTQLSVL.

The J gene is TRBJ2-7, the V gene TRBV28, with D tentatively TRBD1 or TRBD2 (5 bases each). V was cut by 9 bases and J by 2 bases, with 20 bases left in between. CDR1 is MDHEN, CDR2 SYDVKM, per germline. CDR3 length equals 15 residues. The CDR3 DNA reads as TGTGCCAGTGCTCCCCGGGGCAGCCGCCCCTACGAGCAGTACTTC. As protein: CASAPRGSRPYEQYF.

CDR3 loop: CSVVGQAGGSYEQYF. Here the CDR3 DNA reads TGCAGCGTTGTCGGTCAAGCTGGGGGATCCTACGAGCAGTACTTC. The chain uses TRBV29-1 and TRBJ2-7; D is possibly TRBD1 or TRBD2 (5 bases each). CDR3 length equals 15 residues. Germline V gives CDR1 SQVTM, CDR2 ANQGSEA. Trimming stripped 4 bases from V and 1 base from J, with 17 bases between.

This clone appeared once. The sample has other DNA sequences that encode this CDR3 too. The chain carries TRBV7-9 and TRBJ2-5; D remains unclear. The V end was cut by 4 bases, the J end by 0 bases, with 9 bases between. This CDR3 region has 14 residues. Germline V gene data show CDR1 as SEHNR and CDR2 as FQNEAQ (reference sequence). CDR3 bases: TGTGCCAGCAGCTCCGGCCAGTACCAAGAGACCCAGTACTTC. This gives the protein CASSSGQYQETQYF.